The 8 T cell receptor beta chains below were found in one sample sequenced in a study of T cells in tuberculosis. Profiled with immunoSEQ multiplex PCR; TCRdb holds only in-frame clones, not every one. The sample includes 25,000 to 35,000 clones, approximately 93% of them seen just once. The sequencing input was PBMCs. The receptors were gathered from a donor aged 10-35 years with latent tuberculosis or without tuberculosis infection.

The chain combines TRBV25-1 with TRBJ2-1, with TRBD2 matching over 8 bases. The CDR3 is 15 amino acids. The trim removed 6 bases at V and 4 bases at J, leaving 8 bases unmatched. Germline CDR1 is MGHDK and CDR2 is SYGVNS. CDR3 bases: TGTGCCAGCAGCGCGACTAGCGCTTTATACAATGAGCAGTTCTTC. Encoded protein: CASSATSALYNEQFF.

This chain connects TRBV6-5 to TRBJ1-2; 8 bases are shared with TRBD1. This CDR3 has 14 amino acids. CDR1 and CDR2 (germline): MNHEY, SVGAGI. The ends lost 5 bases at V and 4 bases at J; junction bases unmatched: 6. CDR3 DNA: TGTGCCAGCAGTACGGACAGGGCGGGCTATGGCTACACCTTC. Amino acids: CASSTDRAGYGYTF.

CDR3 DNA sequence: TGTGCCAGCAGTGACGGGGAAATTCAAACAGGGATTAACACAGATACGCAGTATTTT. As protein: CASSDGEIQTGINTDTQYF. The chain couples TRBV2 to TRBJ2-3; possible D gene TRBD1, 6 bases. This CDR3 comprises 19 residues. Germline V lookup: CDR1 SNHLY, CDR2 FYNNEI. The V end was cut by 3 bases, the J end by 2 bases, with 24 bases between.

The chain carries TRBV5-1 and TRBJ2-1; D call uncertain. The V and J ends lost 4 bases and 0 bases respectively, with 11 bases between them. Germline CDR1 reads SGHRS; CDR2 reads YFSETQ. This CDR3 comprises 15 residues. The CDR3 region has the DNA TGCGCCAGCAGCCCGACCTACAGCTCCTACAATGAGCAGTTCTTC. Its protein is CASSPTYSSYNEQFF.

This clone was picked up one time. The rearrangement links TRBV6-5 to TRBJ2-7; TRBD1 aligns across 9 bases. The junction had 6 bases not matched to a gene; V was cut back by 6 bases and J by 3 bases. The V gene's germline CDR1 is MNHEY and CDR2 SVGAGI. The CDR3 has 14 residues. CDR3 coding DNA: TGTGCCAGCAGGTTCGGGACAGGGTTCTACGAGCAGTACTTC. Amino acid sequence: CASRFGTGFYEQYF.

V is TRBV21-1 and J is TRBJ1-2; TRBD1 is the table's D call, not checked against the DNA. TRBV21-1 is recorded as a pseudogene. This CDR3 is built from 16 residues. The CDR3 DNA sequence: TGTGCCAGCAGCAAAGATGCTACAGGGGACATCTATGGCTACACCTTC. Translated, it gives CASSKDATGDIYGYTF.

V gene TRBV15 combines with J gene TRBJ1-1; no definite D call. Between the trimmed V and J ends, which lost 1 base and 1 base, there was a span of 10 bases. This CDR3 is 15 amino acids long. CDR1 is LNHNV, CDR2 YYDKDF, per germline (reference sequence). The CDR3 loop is CATSRGQHRNTEAFF. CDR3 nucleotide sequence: TGTGCCACCAGCAGAGGTCAACATCGGAACACTGAAGCTTTCTTT.

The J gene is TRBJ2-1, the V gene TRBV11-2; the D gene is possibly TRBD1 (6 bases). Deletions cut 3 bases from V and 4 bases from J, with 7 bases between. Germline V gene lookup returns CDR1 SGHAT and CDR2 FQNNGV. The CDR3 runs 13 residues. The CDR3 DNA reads TGTGCCAGCAGCTTGACAGGTTACAATGAGCAGTTCTTC. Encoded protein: CASSLTGYNEQFF.